This is a list of T cell receptor beta chains from one sample in a study of CD8+ T cells in alopecia areata. TCRdb's copy holds only in-frame clones and misses some; the assay was immunoSEQ multiplex PCR. The table lists just over 150,000 clones, 55% to 75% of them singletons. Source: CD4+ T cells sorted from blood, taken at week 4, from a patient treated with tofacitinib. These receptors all stem from a human donor with alopecia areata. Each CDR3 is given with its conserved first and last residue.

j_gene	v_gene	CDR3aa
TRBJ2-7	TRBV19	CASSIRTKIGEQYF
TRBJ1-6	TRBV6-5	CAASRGAGNSPLHF
TRBJ1-1	TRBV7-6	CASSPTERQGLNTEAFF
TRBJ2-1	TRBV5-6	CASLRLLIVDEQFF
TRBJ2-5	TRBV7-6	CASNQAAETQYF
TRBJ1-4	TRBV9	CASSRTPTGESNEKLFF
TRBJ2-5	TRBV7-9	CASSLGQGAGETQYF
TRBJ2-7	TRBV5-1	CASSLGGQGFYEQYF
TRBJ2-5	TRBV5-6	CASSFRETQYF
TRBJ1-6	TRBV5-6	CASSVGQGGNSPLHF
TRBJ2-7	TRBV27	CASSLSPSYEQYF
TRBJ2-7	TRBV5-5	CASSSSVSNSYEQYF
TRBJ2-2	TRBV6-5	CASSAGLTAELFF
TRBJ1-1	TRBV5-1	CASSYGQLNTEAFF
TRBJ1-2	TRBV4-1	CASSQAGSQGGDSGYTF
TRBJ1-5	TRBV5-1	CASSPGQHQPQHF
TRBJ1-1	TRBV15	CATSRIGQNRGTEAFF
TRBJ1-2	TRBV7-8	CASRLGGRDTPGGYTF
TRBJ2-5	TRBV29-1	CSVEGRQGDRETQYF
TRBJ1-5	TRBV5-6	CASSISNQPQHF
TRBJ2-4	TRBV4-1	CASSQGRIQQGLAKNIQYF
TRBJ2-5	TRBV18	CASSRGETQYF
TRBJ2-5	TRBV20-1	CSGRLTETQYF
TRBJ1-3	TRBV29-1	CSAQISGNTIYF
TRBJ2-7	TRBV20-1	CSALRVYEQYF
TRBJ1-5	TRBV18	CASSLSGGNQPQHF